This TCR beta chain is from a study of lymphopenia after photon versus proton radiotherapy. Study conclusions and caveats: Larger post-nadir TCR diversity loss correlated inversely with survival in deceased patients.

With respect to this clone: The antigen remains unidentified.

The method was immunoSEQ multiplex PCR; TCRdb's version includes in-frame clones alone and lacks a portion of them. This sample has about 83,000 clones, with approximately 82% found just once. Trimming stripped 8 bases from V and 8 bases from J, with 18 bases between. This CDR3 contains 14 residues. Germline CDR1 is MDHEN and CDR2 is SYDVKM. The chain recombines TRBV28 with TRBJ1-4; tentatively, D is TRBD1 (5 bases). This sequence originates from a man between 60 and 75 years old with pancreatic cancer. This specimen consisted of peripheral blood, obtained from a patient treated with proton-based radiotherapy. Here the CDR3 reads CASGDRGLREKLFF. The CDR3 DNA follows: TGTGCCAGCGGAGACCGGGGCCTGAGGGAAAAACTGTTTTTT.